A single sample is the source of the 30 T cell receptor beta chains below, sequenced in a study of shared clonotypes between healthy human individuals. Profiled with immunoSEQ multiplex PCR; TCRdb holds only in-frame clones, not every one. In the table there are over 400,000 clones, 60% to 80% of which are singletons. The sequencing input was PBMCs. These receptor sequences come from a woman in her thirties or forties in good health. Some clones in this sample may be carry-over from other donors' samples.

This clone was seen a few times. The rearrangement joins TRBV19 to TRBJ2-1, with D possibly matching TRBD2 (6 bases). V lost 7 bases and J 12 bases, leaving 19 bases between the germline ends. Germline V gene lookup returns CDR1 LNHDA and CDR2 SQIVND (reference sequence). This CDR3 spans 13 amino acids. The CDR3 bases are TGTGCCAGTACTGCGGGGTTACCTATGCCGCAGTTCTTC. This encodes CASTAGLPMPQFF.

With respect to this clone: The junction differs from germline at one of its ends, possibly a read error. The V gene is TRBV6-1, the J gene TRBJ2-7; D is perhaps TRBD2 (6 bases). The CDR3 length is 13 residues. The germline gives CDR1 MNHNS, CDR2 SASEGT. The chain's CDR3 is CASSEAQWVREDF. DNA of the CDR3: TGTGCCAGCAGTGAAGCGCAGTGGGTCAGGGAGGACTTC.

This clone was counted a single time. This chain joins TRBV28 and TRBJ2-5; D not certain. The CDR3 sequence is 15 residues long. Looked up from germline, CDR1 is MDHEN and CDR2 is SYDVKM. V was shortened by 6 bases and J by 1 base, with 15 bases between the two germline ends. This chain's CDR3 is CASSGTLHSQETQYF. The CDR3 DNA follows: TGTGCCAGCAGCGGAACCCTACACTCCCAAGAGACCCAGTACTTC.

This clone is a singleton in its sample. Being one base from a much bigger clone, this may be a read error. The same CDR3 can be traced to other DNA sequences in this sample. The V and J genes are TRBV7-3 and TRBJ2-5; 8 nucleotides line up with TRBD2. The CDR3 is made up of 14 amino acids. Trimming cost V 5 bases and J 4 bases; bases outside gene matches: 6. In germline, CDR1 is SGHTA, CDR2 FQGTGA. The CDR3 nucleotides are TGTGCCAGCAGCCCGGGCCTAGCGGGAGAGACCCAGTACTTC. Protein: CASSPGLAGETQYF. The full variable domain, completed using reference TRBV7-3 and TRBJ2-5, is GAGVSQTPSNKVTEKGKYVELRCDPISGHTALYWYRQSLGQGPEFLIYFQGTGAADDSGLPNDRFFAVRPEGSVSTLKIQRTERGDSAVYLCASSPGLAGETQYFGPGTRLLVL.

This clone was counted once. CDR3 nucleotide sequence: TGTGCCAGCAGCTTGGACAGGGGAAGCTATGGCTACACCTTC. Translating gives CASSLDRGSYGYTF. This chain links TRBV7-6 with TRBJ1-2; 9 positions agree with TRBD1. J lost 4 bases, V lost 3 bases, and 3 bases had no gene match. This CDR3 is built from 14 residues. The germline CDR1 and CDR2 sequences are SGHVS and FNYEAQ.

This clone was recorded once. The chain couples TRBV5-5 to TRBJ2-1, with 14 bases identical to TRBD2. V gave up 4 bases and J gave up 1 base; unmatched junction bases: 7. This CDR3 is 18 amino acids long. Germline CDR1 is SGHKS and CDR2 is YYEKEE (reference sequence). The CDR3 DNA sequence: TGTGCCAGCAGCCGCGGGACTAGCGGGAGAGGTTCCTACAATGAGCAGTTCTTC. It yields the protein CASSRGTSGRGSYNEQFF. The full variable domain, completed using reference TRBV5-5 and TRBJ2-1, is DAGVTQSPTHLIKTRGQQVTLRCSPISGHKSVSWYQQVLGQGPQFIFQYYEKEERGRGNFPDRFSARQFPNYSSELNVNALLLGDSALYLCASSRGTSGRGSYNEQFFGPGTRLTVL.

This clone was seen a handful of times. This chain connects TRBV18 to TRBJ1-4, with D tentatively TRBD1 (6 bases). Trimming removed 5 bases from V and 0 bases from J, with 10 bases in between. The germline CDR1 and CDR2 sequences are KGHSH and LQKENI. CDR3 length: 15 amino acids. The CDR3 region is CASSTRQATNEKLFF. CDR3 DNA sequence: TGTGCCAGCTCAACTCGACAGGCAACTAATGAAAAACTGTTTTTT.

The chain couples TRBV11-2 to TRBJ1-3; D may be TRBD1 (5 bases). Germline CDR1 and CDR2: SGHAT and FQNNGV. This CDR3 has 17 residues. Trimming took off 4 bases at V and 0 bases at J, with 16 bases between the two ends. The CDR3 DNA is TGTGCCAGCAGCTCACCCCAGGGATCAATCTCTGGAAACACCATATATTTT. It encodes CASSSPQGSISGNTIYF.

The CDR3 DNA sequence: TGTGCCATCAGGGCCGGGACAGGCCTCACCACTGAAGCTTTCTTT. Protein: CAIRAGTGLTTEAFF. V is TRBV10-3 and J is TRBJ1-1; 8 bases match TRBD1. The CDR3 is 15 amino acids. Germline-derived CDR1 and CDR2 are ENHRY and SYGVKD. V was clipped by 6 bases and J by 4 bases; unmatched bases: 10.

V and J are TRBV11-2 and TRBJ2-6; 9 nucleotides agree with TRBD1. Germline CDR1 is SGHAT and CDR2 is FQNNGV. This CDR3 has 18 residues. The J segment lost 0 bases and the V segment lost 5 bases, leaving 8 bases of the junction unmatched. The CDR3 nucleotides are TGTGCCAGCAGCACTGCCAGGACAGGGGACTCTGGGGCCAACGTCCTGACTTTC. Translated, it gives CASSTARTGDSGANVLTF.

The chain uses TRBV14 and TRBJ2-5, with D unresolved. The CDR3 is 12 amino acids. From germline, CDR1 is SGHDN and CDR2 FVKESK. V lost 2 bases, J lost 7 bases, and 8 bases lay in between. The CDR3 DNA sequence: TGTGCCAGCAGCCAACCCTACGGGACCCAGTACTTC. Translation: CASSQPYGTQYF.

The chain uses TRBV29-1 and TRBJ2-7; 9 bases match TRBD2. This CDR3 region has 14 residues. Germline loops: CDR1 SQVTM, CDR2 ANQGSEA. Trimming cost V 3 bases and J 3 bases; bases outside gene matches: 6. The CDR3 nucleotides are TGCAGCGTTGACTCGGCGGGAGGGGGCTACGAGCAGTACTTC. Encoded protein: CSVDSAGGGYEQYF.

The J gene is TRBJ2-7, the V gene TRBV7-2, with D possibly being TRBD2 (6 bases). This CDR3 comprises 15 residues. Deletions cut 5 bases from V and 7 bases from J, with 21 bases between. CDR1 is SGHTA and CDR2 is FQGNSA in the germline V gene. CDR3 in DNA: TGTGCCAGCAGCCGTTACGGGGCGGGGCTTGGGGAGCAGTACTTC. This translates into CASSRYGAGLGEQYF.

The V gene is TRBV11-2, the J gene TRBJ2-5, with TRBD1 matching over 8 bases. Trimming removed 5 bases from V and 0 bases from J; junction bases left unmatched: 8. The CDR3 length is 16 residues. CDR1 and CDR2 from the germline V gene are SGHAT and FQNNGV. CDR3 nucleotides: TGTGCCAGCAGCCCAGGGGGCACCTTGTACCAAGAGACCCAGTACTTC. Translated, it gives CASSPGGTLYQETQYF.

Details on this clone: This sample includes further DNA sequences coding for the same CDR3. The rearrangement links TRBV5-1 to TRBJ2-7, with 11 nucleotides matching TRBD2. The germline V gene encodes CDR1 SGHRS and CDR2 YFSETQ. Unmatched junction bases numbered 3, after V lost 0 bases and J lost 4 bases. The CDR3 spans 15 residues. CDR3 sequence reads: CASSLGTSGSYEQYF. CDR3 coding DNA: TGCGCCAGCAGCTTGGGTACTAGCGGGAGTTACGAGCAGTACTTC. The full variable domain, its missing parts supplied by reference TRBV5-1 and TRBJ2-7, is KAGVTQTPRYLIKTRGQQVTLSCSPISGHRSVSWYQQTPGQGLQFLFEYFSETQRNKGNFPGRFSGRQFSNSRSEMNVSTLELGDSALYLCASSLGTSGSYEQYFGPGTRLTVT.

This clone was found many times. The gene calls are TRBV7-2 and TRBJ2-1; 9 nucleotides match TRBD2. J gave up 2 bases and V 2 bases, and 4 bases lay outside the gene matches. The CDR3 has 16 residues. Germline-derived CDR1 and CDR2 are SGHTA and FQGNSA. The CDR3 region is CASSLLAGTTYNEQFF. The CDR3 bases are TGTGCCAGCAGCTTACTAGCGGGAACGACCTACAATGAGCAGTTCTTC.

The V call is TRBV5-1, the J call TRBJ2-7; D ambiguous. Per germline, CDR1 SGHRS and CDR2 YFSETQ. V lost 3 bases and J lost 4, with 17 bases in between. The CDR3 extends over 15 amino acids. Written as DNA, the CDR3 is TGCGCCAGCAGCTATATTGTCGGAGATCAGTACGAGCAGTACTTC. Protein sequence: CASSYIVGDQYEQYF.

The chain links TRBV7-6 to TRBJ2-2, with 11 bases fitting TRBD2. The CDR3 is 17 residues long. Germline CDR1 reads SGHVS; CDR2 reads FNYEAQ. J was trimmed by 6 bases and V by 4 bases; bases with no gene match: 10. Here the CDR3 DNA reads TGTGCCAGCAGCTCCCCCCTTAGCGGGAGGGCCCCCGGGGAGCTGTTTTTT. This codes for CASSSPLSGRAPGELFF. Based on the CDR3 plus reference TRBV7-6 and TRBJ2-2, the full variable domain is GAGVSQSPRYKVTKRGQDVALRCDPISGHVSLYWYRQALGQGPEFLTYFNYEAQQDKSGLPNDRFSAERPEGSISTLTIQRTEQRDSAMYRCASSSPLSGRAPGELFFGEGSRLTVL.

The chain combines TRBV9 with TRBJ2-7; no reliable D call. Germline CDR1 SGDLS, CDR2 YYNGEE. V was clipped by 3 bases and J by 0 bases, with 7 bases between them. The CDR3 spans 13 residues. This CDR3 is CASSAANSYEQYF. The CDR3 nucleotides are TGTGCCAGCAGCGCCGCCAACTCCTACGAGCAGTACTTC. The variable domain in full, completed from reference TRBV9 and TRBJ2-7, reads DSGVTQTPKHLITATGQRVTLRCSPRSGDLSVYWYQQSLDQGLQFLIQYYNGEERAKGNILERFSAQQFPDLHSELNLSSLELGDSALYFCASSAANSYEQYFGPGTRLTVT.

This chain uses TRBV14 with TRBJ2-2; D may be TRBD2 (6 bases). Trimming cost V 7 bases and J 1 base, with 10 bases left between them. This CDR3 spans 14 amino acids. CDR1 SGHDN and CDR2 FVKESK come from the germline V gene. The CDR3 protein is CASTVGLNTGELFF. CDR3 coding DNA: TGTGCCAGCACGGTGGGACTGAACACCGGGGAGCTGTTTTTT.

The chain links TRBV7-9 to TRBJ2-7; TRBD2 matches 9 bases. V dropped 4 bases and J dropped 2; count of bases not matched to a gene: 6. CDR3 length equals 15 residues. From germline, CDR1 is SEHNR and CDR2 FQNEAQ (reference sequence). The DNA of the CDR3 is TGTGCCAGCAGCTCCTTGGCGGGAGGGGCCTACGAGCAGTACTTC. Its protein is CASSSLAGGAYEQYF.

J is TRBJ2-4 and V is TRBV19; TRBD1 is a possible D gene (5 bases). V lost 1 base and J 5 bases, leaving 12 bases between the germline ends. Germline V gives CDR1 LNHDA, CDR2 SQIVND (reference sequence). This CDR3 is 15 amino acids long. CDR3 DNA sequence: TGTGCCAGTAGTATAGGAGCAGGGAACCAAAACATTCAGTACTTC. Protein sequence: CASSIGAGNQNIQYF.

This clone was counted a few times. The CDR3 nucleotides are TGTGCCAGCAGCGCCGGGACTAGCGCGGGCCACGAGCAGTACTTC. Translating gives CASSAGTSAGHEQYF. The chain carries TRBV7-9 and TRBJ2-7, with 10 bases fitting TRBD2. V trimming: 5 bases; J trimming: 5 bases; junction bases outside the gene matches: 9. Germline V gene sequence: CDR1 SEHNR, CDR2 FQNEAQ (reference sequence). This CDR3 is 15 amino acids long.

The sample holds a few counts of this clone. The chain combines TRBV19 with TRBJ2-2; possibly TRBD1 for D (5 bases). The CDR3 is made up of 14 amino acids. The germline gives CDR1 LNHDA, CDR2 SQIVND (reference sequence). Trimming left V 5 bases short and J 4 bases short, with 11 bases between. The CDR3 bases are TGTGCCAGTAGTGTGCGACAGCGCACCGGGGAGCTGTTTTTT. This codes for CASSVRQRTGELFF.

The chain links TRBV2 to TRBJ1-1, with 7 bases fitting TRBD1. CDR1 and CDR2 (germline): SNHLY, FYNNEI. With 10 bases clipped from V and 10 bases from J, the junction kept 9 bases outside the gene matches. This CDR3 is built from 11 residues. The CDR3 spells CANSSGGVAFF. Here the CDR3 DNA reads TGTGCCAACAGCTCAGGGGGGGTAGCTTTCTTT.

CDR3 protein: CASSLGSFGEKLFF. The DNA for the CDR3 is TGTGCCAGCAGCTTGGGGAGCTTTGGGGAAAAACTGTTTTTT. The chain recombines TRBV11-1 with TRBJ1-4; no clear D. With 3 bases removed from V and 8 bases from J, the gap between germline ends came to 13 bases. The length of the CDR3 is 14 residues. Germline loops: CDR1 SGHAT, CDR2 FQDESV (reference sequence).

This clone was counted at least ten times. This chain uses TRBV19 with TRBJ2-7; 13 bases are a match to TRBD2. Germline V gene sequence: CDR1 LNHDA, CDR2 SQIVND (reference sequence). The trim removed 5 bases at V and 2 bases at J, leaving 9 bases unmatched. The CDR3 loop spans 17 amino acids. CDR3 nucleotide sequence: TGTGCCAGTAGTCCCCGGGGGACTAGCGGGACTACCTACGAGCAGTACTTC. As protein: CASSPRGTSGTTYEQYF.

The V and J genes are TRBV7-9 and TRBJ1-1; TRBD1 aligns across 8 bases. Germline CDR1 is SEHNR and CDR2 is FQNEAQ (reference sequence). The length of the CDR3 is 16 residues. The V gene end was trimmed by 1 base and the J gene end by 5 bases; junction bases not matched to a gene: 9. The CDR3 DNA is TGTGCCAGCAGCTTAGGCCAGGGGGCAGGGGAGACTGAAGCTTTCTTT. Its translation: CASSLGQGAGETEAFF.

This chain links TRBV11-3 with TRBJ2-1, with D hard to call. Per the germline V gene, CDR1 is SGHNT and CDR2 is YENEEA. Trimming removed 3 bases at V and 9 bases at J, with 6 bases between. The CDR3 contains 11 residues. The CDR3 DNA reads TGTGCCAGCAGCTTGCAAGGTGAGCAGTTCTTC. It yields the protein CASSLQGEQFF.

A single count supports this clone. This chain joins TRBV7-3 and TRBJ2-2, with D hard to call. The CDR3 covers 11 residues. V lost 5 bases and J lost 4, with 2 bases in between. Germline values: CDR1 SGHTA, CDR2 FQGTGA. The CDR3 coding sequence is TGTGCCAGCAGCACCACCGGGGAGCTGTTTTTT. It yields the protein CASSTTGELFF.